The 26 T cell receptor beta chains presented below share a single source sample, sequenced in a study of Ad26.COV2.S vaccination and SARS-CoV-2 variants. Assay: immunoSEQ multiplex PCR; the TCRdb copy retains only in-frame clones and omits some. Here the sample spans roughly 300,000 clones, 80% to 90% being singletons. Treatment given: around 19 received Ad26.COV2.S at low or high dose, single or two shots; several received placebo; per-sample allocation not given. Day 63 after the first vaccine or placebo injection was the time point for sampling. Sequences were derived from peripheral blood, sampled in a trial of Ad26.COV2.S vaccine versus placebo. These receptors were obtained from a person between 18 and 65 years old who received the Ad26.COV2.S COVID-19 vaccine or a placebo.

This chain joins TRBV6-2 or TRBV6-3 and TRBJ1-2, with D possibly matching TRBD1 (6 bases). Trimming cost V 2 bases and J 4 bases, with 14 bases left between them. CDR1 and CDR2 from the germline V gene are MNHEY and SVGEGT. This CDR3 has 15 amino acids. The CDR3 sequence: CASSYQDRISYGYTF. The CDR3 DNA reads TGTGCCAGCAGTTACCAAGACAGGATCTCCTATGGCTACACCTTC.

This rearrangement joins TRBV28 to TRBJ1-2; the match to TRBD1 covers 8 bases. This CDR3 comprises 14 residues. CDR1 is MDHEN and CDR2 is SYDVKM in the germline V gene. Trimming took 4 bases from V and 6 from J; bases not matched to a gene: 7. As DNA, the CDR3 is TGTGCCAGCAGTTCAGGGGGCGCGTATCATGGCTACACCTTC. Protein: CASSSGGAYHGYTF.

This clone was observed at least ten times. The chain links TRBV7-2 to TRBJ1-2, with no clear D. V was pared by 4 bases and J by 8 bases, with 17 bases between. This CDR3 comprises 14 residues. Germline assignment: CDR1 SGHTA and CDR2 FQGNSA. The CDR3: CASSSPDSRVGYTF. CDR3 bases: TGTGCCAGCAGCTCCCCCGACTCCCGGGTCGGCTACACCTTC.

V and J are TRBV19 and TRBJ1-5; D possibly corresponds to TRBD1 (5 bases). CDR1 LNHDA and CDR2 SQIVND come from the germline V gene (reference sequence). The V end was cut by 9 bases, the J end by 7 bases, with 25 bases between. This CDR3 has 16 amino acids. As DNA, the CDR3 is TGTGCCAGCTTAAGGGACGGAGGCAATCCTTACCAGCCCCAGCATTTT. Encoded protein: CASLRDGGNPYQPQHF.

The chain couples TRBV28 to TRBJ2-1; D is ambiguous. The CDR3 runs 14 residues. Trimming took off 5 bases at V and 6 bases at J, with 14 bases between the two ends. Germline values: CDR1 MDHEN, CDR2 SYDVKM. The CDR3 DNA follows: TGTGCCAGCAGTATCTCGACTGGCTTCAATGAGCAGTTCTTC. Its translation: CASSISTGFNEQFF. The full variable domain, completed using reference TRBV28 and TRBJ2-1, is DVKVTQSSRYLVKRTGEKVFLECVQDMDHENMFWYRQDPGLGLRLIYFSYDVKMKEKGDIPEGYSVSREKKERFSLILESASTNQTSMYLCASSISTGFNEQFFGPGTRLTVL.

Turning to this clone: This sample includes further DNA sequences coding for the same CDR3. The rearrangement links TRBV2 to TRBJ1-5; 9 positions match TRBD1. There are 14 residues in the CDR3. Germline CDR1 SNHLY, CDR2 FYNNEI. V trimming: 5 bases; J trimming: 2 bases; junction bases outside the gene matches: 1. CDR3 DNA: TGTGCCAGCAGTTGGACAGGGGGCAATCAGCCCCAGCATTTT. Translation: CASSWTGGNQPQHF. Full variable domain (missing parts from reference TRBV2 and TRBJ1-5): EPEVTQTPSHQVTQMGQEVILRCVPISNHLYFYWYRQILGQKVEFLVSFYNNEISEKSEIFDDQFSVERPDGSNFTLKIRSTKLEDSAMYFCASSWTGGNQPQHFGDGTRLSIL.

The V call is TRBV5-1, the J call TRBJ2-1, with a tentative D call TRBD2 (6 bases). V lost 6 bases to trimming and J lost 8 bases, with 24 bases between them. The CDR3 spans 16 residues. Per germline, CDR1 SGHRS and CDR2 YFSETQ. The DNA for the CDR3 is TGCGCCAGCACCTTCGGAAGGGGCCGGGAGACCCATGAGCAGTTCTTC. Its translation is CASTFGRGRETHEQFF.

The chain employs TRBV24-1 and TRBJ1-5; D is unclear. CDR3 length: 16 amino acids. V was clipped by 0 bases and J by 0 bases, with 8 bases between them. Germline CDR1 and CDR2: KGHDR and SFDVKD. CDR3 region: CATSDLKGRSNQPQHF. CDR3 nucleotides: TGTGCCACCAGTGATTTGAAGGGCCGTAGCAATCAGCCCCAGCATTTT.

This rearrangement joins TRBV30 to TRBJ2-1; TRBD1 matches at 8 bases. The CDR3 sequence is 12 residues long. Per germline, CDR1 GTSNPN and CDR2 SVGIG (reference sequence). J was trimmed by 12 bases and V by 7 bases; bases with no gene match: 11. For the CDR3, the DNA is TGTGCCTTCGGACAGGGTCTAATCTCGCAGTTCTTC. Translation: CAFGQGLISQFF.

The CDR3 spells CATPPREKLFF. The DNA for the CDR3 is TGTGCCACCCCCCCCCGTGAAAAACTGTTTTTT. The J gene is TRBJ1-4, the V gene TRBV21-1. TRBV21-1 is an annotated pseudogene. There are 11 residues in the CDR3.

The chain recombines TRBV19 with TRBJ2-7; no reliable D call. Germline loops: CDR1 LNHDA, CDR2 SQIVND (reference sequence). The V and J ends lost 5 bases and 4 bases respectively, with 12 bases between them. The CDR3 totals 13 residues. CDR3 DNA sequence: TGTGCCAGTAGTCCTTTCGGCGGATACGAGCAGTACTTC. Its translation is CASSPFGGYEQYF.

The genes are TRBV5-1 and TRBJ1-2; D unclear. The CDR3 runs to 14 residues. Germline V gene lookup returns CDR1 SGHRS and CDR2 YFSETQ. V shed 0 bases and J shed 4 bases, with 10 bases lying between them. CDR3 residues: CASSLAPEGYGYTF. The CDR3 DNA is TGCGCCAGCAGCTTGGCCCCGGAGGGCTATGGCTACACCTTC. Full variable domain (outside the CDR3, taken from reference TRBV5-1 and TRBJ1-2): KAGVTQTPRYLIKTRGQQVTLSCSPISGHRSVSWYQQTPGQGLQFLFEYFSETQRNKGNFPGRFSGRQFSNSRSEMNVSTLELGDSALYLCASSLAPEGYGYTFGSGTRLTVV.

V is TRBV5-1 and J is TRBJ2-1, with 8 nucleotides matching TRBD1. Trimming took 4 bases from V and 3 from J; bases not matched to a gene: 9. Germline V gives CDR1 SGHRS, CDR2 YFSETQ. The CDR3 consists of 16 residues. The CDR3 DNA follows: TGCGCCAGCAGCCCGCAGGGGGCCCTAGGCTACAATGAGCAGTTCTTC. Its translation is CASSPQGALGYNEQFF. Drawing the rest from reference TRBV5-1 and TRBJ2-1, the complete variable domain is KAGVTQTPRYLIKTRGQQVTLSCSPISGHRSVSWYQQTPGQGLQFLFEYFSETQRNKGNFPGRFSGRQFSNSRSEMNVSTLELGDSALYLCASSPQGALGYNEQFFGPGTRLTVL.

The chain combines TRBV27 with TRBJ2-1; D gene ambiguous. Trimming removed 2 bases from V and 5 bases from J, with 10 bases in between. Germline V lookup: CDR1 MNHEY, CDR2 SMNVEV (reference sequence). The CDR3 is 14 amino acids. The CDR3 sequence: CASSLMSGDNEQFF. The CDR3 nucleotides are TGTGCCAGCAGTTTAATGTCAGGAGACAATGAGCAGTTCTTC.

The rearrangement links TRBV27 to TRBJ2-7, with D maybe TRBD2 (6 bases). The CDR3 loop spans 14 amino acids. Germline assignment: CDR1 MNHEY and CDR2 SMNVEV (reference sequence). The germline V and J ends were trimmed by 7 bases and 2 bases, with 15 bases remaining between them. The CDR3 sequence is CASTSGTRAYEQYF. CDR3 nucleotide sequence: TGTGCCAGCACCTCCGGGACTCGAGCCTACGAGCAGTACTTC.

A word on this clone: At the DNA level, this CDR3 is encoded by other sequences in the same sample as well. The chain is built from TRBV28 and TRBJ1-5, with 9 nucleotides matching TRBD1. The V gene end was trimmed by 5 bases and the J gene end by 4 bases; junction bases not matched to a gene: 3. The CDR3 length is 14 residues. Germline V lookup: CDR1 MDHEN, CDR2 SYDVKM. The CDR3 protein is CASSPGTGNQPQHF. Here the CDR3 DNA reads TGTGCCAGCAGTCCCGGGACAGGGAATCAGCCCCAGCATTTT.

The chain joins TRBV5-1 to TRBJ1-2, with no clear D. This CDR3 has 17 residues. Between the trimmed V and J ends, which lost 0 bases and 4 bases, there was a span of 19 bases. Germline V CDR1 and CDR2: SGHRS, YFSETQ. The CDR3, as DNA: TGCGCCAGCAGCTTGGCCGCCGGGCGGGGTTCGGGCTATGGCTACACCTTC. Encoded protein: CASSLAAGRGSGYGYTF.

The chain recombines TRBV7-2 with TRBJ1-3, with unresolved D. The germline CDR1 and CDR2 sequences are SGHTA and FQGNSA. Trimming took 6 bases from V and 3 from J, leaving 9 bases between them. The CDR3 is made up of 13 amino acids. CDR3 DNA: TGTGCCAGCAGGCCGCCCGGTGGAAACACCATATATTTT. It codes for CASRPPGGNTIYF. Complete variable domain (other parts from reference TRBV7-2 and TRBJ1-3): GAGVSQSPSNKVTEKGKDVELRCDPISGHTALYWYRQSLGQGLEFLIYFQGNSAPDKSGLPSDRFSAERTGGSVSTLTIQRTQQEDSAVYLCASRPPGGNTIYFGEGSWLTVV.

This clone was detected only once. The gene calls are TRBV19 and TRBJ1-5; no definite D call. CDR3 length: 12 residues. The V and J ends lost 4 bases and 10 bases respectively, with 11 bases between them. CDR1 is LNHDA, CDR2 SQIVND, per germline (reference sequence). The CDR3 DNA reads as TGTGCCAGTAGTACAGCAGCCCTCCCCCAGCATTTT. Its protein product is CASSTAALPQHF.

V gene TRBV5-6 combines with J gene TRBJ1-1; D gene uncertain. The germline V gene encodes CDR1 SGHDT and CDR2 YYEEEE. Trimming stripped 0 bases from V and 1 base from J, with 4 bases between. The CDR3 runs 13 residues. The CDR3 sequence is CASSLVSNTEAFF. CDR3 DNA: TGTGCCAGCAGCTTGGTCTCGAACACTGAAGCTTTCTTT.

This sequence joins TRBV19 and TRBJ1-3; TRBD1 matches 10 bases. The length of the CDR3 is 19 residues. The V gene's germline CDR1 is LNHDA and CDR2 SQIVND (reference sequence). The trim removed 4 bases at V and 0 bases at J, leaving 12 bases unmatched. For the CDR3, the DNA is TGTGCCAGTAGTACCCGGGACAGGGGAGCGGGGGGCTCTGGAAACACCATATATTTT. Its protein is CASSTRDRGAGGSGNTIYF. Filled out from reference TRBV19 and TRBJ1-3, the complete variable domain reads DGGITQSPKYLFRKEGQNVTLSCEQNLNHDAMYWYRQDPGQGLRLIYYSQIVNDFQKGDIAEGYSVSREKKESFPLTVTSAQKNPTAFYLCASSTRDRGAGGSGNTIYFGEGSWLTVV.

This clone was seen more than once but under ten times. The V and J genes are TRBV10-3 and TRBJ1-2; D is unclear. Trimming took 2 bases from V and 0 from J, leaving 13 bases between them. Germline CDR1 reads ENHRY; CDR2 reads SYGVKD. The CDR3 has 16 amino acids. This CDR3 is CAISERQLDPNYGYTF. As DNA, the CDR3 is TGTGCCATCAGTGAGCGCCAGCTGGACCCTAACTATGGCTACACCTTC.

This chain connects TRBV28 to TRBJ1-5; 12 positions match TRBD1. The trim removed 3 bases at V and 0 bases at J, leaving 9 bases unmatched. Germline loops: CDR1 MDHEN, CDR2 SYDVKM. The CDR3 spans 19 residues. The CDR3 DNA follows: TGTGCCAGCAGTTTTTCGGGACAGGGGGCTACCTATAGCAATCAGCCCCAGCATTTT. It encodes CASSFSGQGATYSNQPQHF.

The chain combines TRBV29-1 with TRBJ2-1, with TRBD2 identical over 15 bases. CDR3 length: 18 residues. Germline values: CDR1 SQVTM, CDR2 ANQGSEA. The V gene end was trimmed by 6 bases and the J gene end by 0 bases; junction bases not matched to a gene: 9. The DNA for the CDR3 is TGCAGCGTGTCGGGACTAGCGGGGGGCCCCAGCTCCTACAATGAGCAGTTCTTC. Translating gives CSVSGLAGGPSSYNEQFF.

This clone was found once. V and J are TRBV6-5 and TRBJ2-1; D unclear. The CDR3 is 13 residues long. CDR1 and CDR2 (germline): MNHEY, SVGAGI. V was shortened by 0 bases and J by 3 bases, with 3 bases between the two germline ends. The DNA of the CDR3 is TGTGCCAGCAGTTACTCGGGCTACAATGAGCAGTTCTTC. Translation: CASSYSGYNEQFF.

The gene calls are TRBV19 and TRBJ2-3; 8 bases fit TRBD2. Trimming at V came to 7 bases and at J to 4 bases, leaving 10 bases not matched to a gene. This CDR3 region has 15 residues. The germline V gene encodes CDR1 LNHDA and CDR2 SQIVND (reference sequence). CDR3 loop: CASNTGGGTADTQYF. The CDR3 DNA reads as TGTGCCAGTAATACCGGCGGGGGGACGGCAGATACGCAGTATTTT.